The present TCR beta chain was sequenced within a study of blood T cell repertoires in COVID-19. Study in general: From the United States, Italy and Spain came samples of acute and convalescent COVID-19. PBMCs, B-cell-depleted T cells, or T cells provided the cDNA or gDNA that made up the material.

Using immunoSEQ multiplex PCR, the repertoire was profiled, and TCRdb retains in-frame clones only, with some absent. Among about 66,000 clones, approximately 86% were seen once, and the ten largest hold approximately 6.6%. V lost 1 base to trimming and J lost 1 base, with 11 bases between them. The CDR3 consists of 15 residues. CDR1 and CDR2 from the germline V gene are SGHRS and YFSETQ. The sequence came from a man aged 50 to 60 with active COVID-19. Sequencing was performed on peripheral blood. V is TRBV5-1 and J is TRBJ1-1; perhaps TRBD1 as D (5 bases). The CDR3 sequence: CASSLNGAENTEAFF. The CDR3 nucleotides read TGCGCCAGCAGCTTGAATGGGGCGGAGAACACTGAAGCTTTCTTT.